This TCR beta chain was recorded in a study of cytomegalovirus exposure and HLA in healthy donors. In regard to this clone: Its specificity is unknown.

Study-wide results and limits: In vitro confirmation showed three CMV-associated chains to be CMV antigen specific. Cytomegalovirus-associated status was assigned to roughly 160 TCR beta chains. A later analysis showed that HLA-associated TCR beta chains had undergone more clonal expansion than equally common others.

Both 60 Vbeta primers and 13 Jbeta primers went into the PCR. Produced via immunoSEQ multiplex PCR; TCRdb's table is partial and in-frame only. This sample has some 85,000 clones; around 85% occur once, and the top ten carry under 2.5%. The V and J ends lost 6 bases and 5 bases, in that order; junction bases with no gene match: 7. Germline assignment: CDR1 MNHEY and CDR2 SVGAGI. The CDR3 extends over 14 amino acids. Specimen: PBMCs. The genes are TRBV6-5 and TRBJ2-5; TRBD1 matches 9 bases. The TCR was taken from a man between 18 and 29 years old in good health and CMV-seronegative. The CDR3 sequence is CASRKGQGGETQYF. The CDR3 coding sequence is TGTGCCAGCAGAAAGGGACAGGGTGGGGAGACCCAGTACTTC.